These 13 T cell receptor beta chains originate from one sample sequenced in a study of molecular identifiers for immune sequencing clone quantification. TCRdb analysed the PCR reads with MiXCR anew, one entry per CDR3 protein. Counted here are 85,000 to 90,000 distinct CDR3 sequences, approximately 23% occurring once; the ten biggest clones make up about 0.73%. Sequencing used naive CD8+ T cells from blood, with Jurkat cell RNA spiked in. The subset denotes: FACS-sorted CD8+CD4-CCR7+CD45RA+ naive T cells. The receptors originated from a human donor in good health. Some libraries in this study had Jurkat cell RNA spiked in.

This clonotype was seen a few times. J is TRBJ2-7 and V is TRBV29-1; D not certain. V was trimmed by 0 bases and J by 4 bases, leaving 16 bases between them. Germline assignment: CDR1 SQVTM and CDR2 ANQGSEA. The CDR3 length is 15 residues. This CDR3 reads CSVEEGSWRWYEQYF. The CDR3 coding sequence is TGCAGCGTTGAAGAAGGTAGCTGGAGATGGTACGAGCAGTACTTC.

Ten or more counts support this clonotype. V and J are TRBV7-9 and TRBJ2-7; 9 bases match TRBD2. The CDR3 extends over 14 amino acids. The germline gives CDR1 SEHNR, CDR2 FQNEAQ (reference sequence). V was clipped by 5 bases and J by 2 bases; unmatched bases: 4. The CDR3 DNA reads TGTGCCAGCAGCCCTAGCGGGAATACCTACGAGCAGTACTTC. Its translation: CASSPSGNTYEQYF.

To note about this clonotype: A much larger clone sits a single nucleotide away, making a read error possible. The CDR3 end shows no conserved phenylalanine or tryptophan, and so a read error is likely. The chain employs TRBV3-1 and TRBJ2-4, with D perhaps assigned TRBD1 or TRBD2 (6 bases each). CDR1 is LGHDT, CDR2 YNNKEL, per germline (reference sequence). This CDR3 is 14 amino acids long. Trimming shortened V by 1 base and J by 8 bases, and 12 bases separated the two germline ends. CDR3 DNA sequence: TGTGCCAGCAGCCAAGGTTCAGGGGAGGACATTCAGTACTTA. Its translation is CASSQGSGEDIQYL.

This clonotype was detected many times. The rearrangement links TRBV7-9 to TRBJ2-4, with a possible D match to TRBD1 (6 bases). Germline V CDR1 and CDR2: SEHNR, FQNEAQ (reference sequence). The CDR3 loop spans 14 amino acids. The V end was cut by 5 bases, the J end by 6 bases, with 14 bases between. The CDR3 DNA sequence: TGTGCCAGCAGCCTAACAGGGTCTCTAAACATTCAGTACTTC. Translated, it gives CASSLTGSLNIQYF.

In this sample, this clonotype turned up a few times. This is likely a read error, given that the CDR3 carries no conserved phenylalanine or tryptophan at its end. V is TRBV12-3 or TRBV12-4 and J is TRBJ1-5; D is perhaps TRBD1 (6 bases). The CDR3 has 12 amino acids. V shed 5 bases and J shed 6 bases, with 8 bases lying between them. CDR3 loop: CASSPDSQPQHS. CDR3 nucleotides: TGTGCCAGCAGTCCGGACAGTCAGCCCCAGCATTCT.

This clonotype appeared many times. The chain carries TRBV4-3 and TRBJ2-1; D might be TRBD2 (5 bases). V lost 1 base to trimming and J lost 0 bases, with 7 bases between them. CDR1 and CDR2 (germline): LGHNA, YSLEER. The CDR3 totals 15 residues. The CDR3 here is CASSQVGSSYNEQFF. CDR3 DNA sequence: TGCGCCAGCAGCCAAGTAGGGAGCTCCTACAATGAGCAGTTCTTC.

The chain joins TRBV4-1 to TRBJ2-6; D tentatively fits TRBD1 or TRBD2 (5 bases each). The V gene lost 4 bases and the J gene lost 4 bases, with 17 bases spanning the gap. The CDR3 consists of 17 residues. Germline V CDR1 and CDR2: MGHRA, YSYEKL. The CDR3 loop is CASSPTPGLGGANVLTF. CDR3 nucleotides: TGCGCCAGCAGCCCAACCCCGGGGCTAGGGGGGGCCAACGTCCTGACTTTC.

This clonotype was seen repeatedly, ten times or more. V and J are TRBV12-3 or TRBV12-4 and TRBJ2-5; 9 bases match TRBD2. The CDR3 runs 17 residues. V lost 3 bases and J lost 2; bases outside the gene matches: 10. The CDR3 nucleotides are TGTGCCAGCAGTTTTCTAGGCGGGGGGGCATCACAAGAGACCCAGTACTTC. Its protein product is CASSFLGGGASQETQYF.

This clonotype came up a few times. This rearrangement joins TRBV7-9 to TRBJ2-7; D not certain. V was shortened by 5 bases and J by 2 bases, with 13 bases between the two germline ends. Germline V gene data show CDR1 as SEHNR and CDR2 as FQNEAQ (reference sequence). The CDR3 covers 14 residues. In nucleotides, the CDR3 is TGTGCCAGCAGCCCACAACTACTACCCTACGAGCAGTACTTC. Its translation is CASSPQLLPYEQYF. Drawing the rest from reference TRBV7-9 and TRBJ2-7, the complete variable domain is DTGVSQNPRHKITKRGQNVTFRCDPISEHNRLYWYRQTLGQGPEFLTYFQNEAQLEKSRLLSDRFSAERPKGSFSTLEIQRTEQGDSAMYLCASSPQLLPYEQYFGPGTRLTVT.

Regarding this clonotype: A much larger clone sits a single nucleotide away, making a read error possible. CDR3 loop: CARDRGLNNEQFF. The CDR3 nucleotides are TGTGCCAGGGACAGGGGCCTTAACAATGAGCAGTTCTTC. The chain is built from TRBV30 and TRBJ2-1, with TRBD1 matching 10 bases. This CDR3 contains 13 residues. Germline V gene data show CDR1 as GTSNPN and CDR2 as SVGIG (reference sequence). The V gene end was trimmed by 8 bases and the J gene end by 5 bases; junction bases not matched to a gene: 6.

Concerning this clonotype itself: This sequence may be a read error, since a much larger clone differs from it by one base. The V gene is TRBV12-3 or TRBV12-4, the J gene TRBJ1-5; D unresolved. V was trimmed by 6 bases and J by 3 bases, leaving 15 bases between them. The length of the CDR3 is 15 residues. This CDR3 reads CASSRVAGDNQPQHF. CDR3 sequence (DNA): TGTGCCAGCAGCCGGGTGGCAGGAGACAATCAGCCCCAGCATTTT.

This clonotype has ten or more counts. The genes are TRBV12-3 or TRBV12-4 and TRBJ1-1; D not certain. The CDR3 sequence is 13 residues long. V lost 7 bases to trimming and J lost 1 base, with 10 bases between them. The CDR3 coding sequence is TGTGCCAGCACCGTCAACAGGAACACTGAAGCTTTCTTT. This sequence encodes CASTVNRNTEAFF.

With respect to this clonotype: This may come from a read error, since a much larger clone is one base off. The genes are TRBV28 and TRBJ2-3, with a possible D match to TRBD2 (6 bases). CDR1 and CDR2 (germline): MDHEN, SYDVKM. This CDR3 has 16 amino acids. The CDR3 DNA reads as TGTGCCAGCAGTTTCTCGGGGTTTACTAGCACAGATACGCAGTGTTTT. Translated, it gives CASSFSGFTSTDTQCF.